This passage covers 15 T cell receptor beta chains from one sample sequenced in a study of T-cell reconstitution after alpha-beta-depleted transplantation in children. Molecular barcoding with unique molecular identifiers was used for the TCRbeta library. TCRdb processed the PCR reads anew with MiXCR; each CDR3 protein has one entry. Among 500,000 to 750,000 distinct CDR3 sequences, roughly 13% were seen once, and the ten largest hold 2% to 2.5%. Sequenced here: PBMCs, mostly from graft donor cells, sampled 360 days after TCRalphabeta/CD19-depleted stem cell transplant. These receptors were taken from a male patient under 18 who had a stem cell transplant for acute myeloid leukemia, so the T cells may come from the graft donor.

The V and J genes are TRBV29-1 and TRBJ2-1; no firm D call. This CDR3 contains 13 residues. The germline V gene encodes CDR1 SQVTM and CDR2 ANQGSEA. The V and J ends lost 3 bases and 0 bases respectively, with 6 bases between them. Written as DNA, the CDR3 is TGCAGCGTTGACAGTAGCTCCTACAATGAGCAGTTCTTC. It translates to CSVDSSSYNEQFF.

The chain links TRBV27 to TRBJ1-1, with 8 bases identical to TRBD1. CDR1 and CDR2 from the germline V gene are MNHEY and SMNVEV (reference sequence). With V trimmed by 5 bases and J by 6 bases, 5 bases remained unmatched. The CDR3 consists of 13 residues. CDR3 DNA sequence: TGTGCCAGCAGTCCCATACAGGGGGCTGAAGCTTTCTTT. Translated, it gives CASSPIQGAEAFF.

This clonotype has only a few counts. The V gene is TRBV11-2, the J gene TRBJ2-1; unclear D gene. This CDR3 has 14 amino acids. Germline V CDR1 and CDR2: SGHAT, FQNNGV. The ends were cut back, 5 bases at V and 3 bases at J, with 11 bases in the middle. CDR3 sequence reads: CASSKWTDYNEQFF. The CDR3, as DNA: TGTGCCAGCAGCAAATGGACGGACTACAATGAGCAGTTCTTC.

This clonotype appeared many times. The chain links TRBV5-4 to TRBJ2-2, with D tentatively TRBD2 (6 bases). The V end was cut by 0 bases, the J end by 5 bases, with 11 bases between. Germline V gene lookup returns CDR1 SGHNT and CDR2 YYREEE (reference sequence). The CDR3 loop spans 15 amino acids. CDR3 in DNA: TGTGCCAGCAGCTTGGCGAGGGGAGGTACCGGGGAGCTGTTTTTT. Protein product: CASSLARGGTGELFF.

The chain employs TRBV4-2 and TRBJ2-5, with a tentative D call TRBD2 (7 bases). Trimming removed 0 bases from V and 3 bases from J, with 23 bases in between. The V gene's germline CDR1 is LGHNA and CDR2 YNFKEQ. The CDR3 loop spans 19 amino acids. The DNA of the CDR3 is TGTGCCAGCAGCCAAGATTTAAACCTTTTGACGGGGGGCGAAGAGACCCAGTACTTC. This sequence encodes CASSQDLNLLTGGEETQYF.

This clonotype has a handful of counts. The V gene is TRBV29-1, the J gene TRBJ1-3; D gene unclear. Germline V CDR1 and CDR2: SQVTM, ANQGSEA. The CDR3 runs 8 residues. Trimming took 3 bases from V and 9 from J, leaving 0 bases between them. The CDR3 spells CSVDTIYF. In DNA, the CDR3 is TGCAGCGTTGACACCATATATTTT.

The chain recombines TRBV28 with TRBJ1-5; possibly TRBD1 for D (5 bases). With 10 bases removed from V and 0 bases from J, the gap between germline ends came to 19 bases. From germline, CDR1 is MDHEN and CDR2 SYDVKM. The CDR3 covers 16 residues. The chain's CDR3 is CAIQGRGPSSNQPQHF. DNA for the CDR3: TGTGCCATCCAAGGACGGGGACCTTCTAGCAATCAGCCCCAGCATTTT.

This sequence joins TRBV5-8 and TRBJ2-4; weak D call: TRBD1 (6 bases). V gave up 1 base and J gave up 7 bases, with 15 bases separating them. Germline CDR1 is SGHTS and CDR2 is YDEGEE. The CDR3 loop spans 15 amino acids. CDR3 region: CASSLRLQGPNIQYF. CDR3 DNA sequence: TGTGCCAGCAGCTTGAGGCTACAGGGTCCCAACATTCAGTACTTC.

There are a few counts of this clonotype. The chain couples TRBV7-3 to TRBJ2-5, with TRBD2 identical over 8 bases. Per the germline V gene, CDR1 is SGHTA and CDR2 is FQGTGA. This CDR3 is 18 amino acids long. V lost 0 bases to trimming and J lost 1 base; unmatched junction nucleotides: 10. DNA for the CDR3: TGTGCCAGCAGCTTAACAGGTCTCGCGGGAGGTTTCCAAGAGACCCAGTACTTC. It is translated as CASSLTGLAGGFQETQYF. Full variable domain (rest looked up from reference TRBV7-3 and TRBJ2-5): GAGVSQTPSNKVTEKGKYVELRCDPISGHTALYWYRQSLGQGPEFLIYFQGTGAADDSGLPNDRFFAVRPEGSVSTLKIQRTERGDSAVYLCASSLTGLAGGFQETQYFGPGTRLLVL.

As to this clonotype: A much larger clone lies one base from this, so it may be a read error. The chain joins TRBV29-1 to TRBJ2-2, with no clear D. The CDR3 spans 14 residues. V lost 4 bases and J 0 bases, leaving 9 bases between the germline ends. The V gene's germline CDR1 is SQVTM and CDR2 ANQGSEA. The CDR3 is CSVARITNTGELFF. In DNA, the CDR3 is TGCAGCGTTGCTAGAATCACGAACACCGGGGAGCTGTTTTTT.

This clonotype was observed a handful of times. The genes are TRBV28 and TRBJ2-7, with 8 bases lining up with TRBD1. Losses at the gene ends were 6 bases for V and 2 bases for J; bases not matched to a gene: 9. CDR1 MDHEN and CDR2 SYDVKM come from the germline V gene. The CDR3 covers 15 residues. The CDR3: CASRVPRQGTYEQYF. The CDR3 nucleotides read TGTGCCAGCAGGGTCCCCCGACAGGGGACCTACGAGCAGTACTTC. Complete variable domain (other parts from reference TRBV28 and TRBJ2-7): DVKVTQSSRYLVKRTGEKVFLECVQDMDHENMFWYRQDPGLGLRLIYFSYDVKMKEKGDIPEGYSVSREKKERFSLILESASTNQTSMYLCASRVPRQGTYEQYFGPGTRLTVT.

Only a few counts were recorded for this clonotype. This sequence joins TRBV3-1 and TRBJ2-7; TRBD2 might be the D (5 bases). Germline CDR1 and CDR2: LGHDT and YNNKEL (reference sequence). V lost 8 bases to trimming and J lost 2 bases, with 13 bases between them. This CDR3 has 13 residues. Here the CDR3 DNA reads TGTGCCAGCGGGGTTAGCGCAGCCTACGAGCAGTACTTC. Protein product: CASGVSAAYEQYF.

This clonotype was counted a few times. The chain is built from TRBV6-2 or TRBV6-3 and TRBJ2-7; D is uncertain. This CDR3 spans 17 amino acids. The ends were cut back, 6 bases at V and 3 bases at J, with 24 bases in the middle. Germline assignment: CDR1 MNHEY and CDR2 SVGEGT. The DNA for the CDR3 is TGTGCCAGCAGCAACAGCGCCTCCGCATCTCGGAACTACGAGCAGTACTTC. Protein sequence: CASSNSASASRNYEQYF.

CDR3 in DNA: TGTGCCAGCAGTTCAGGGCAGGGGGGAACTGGGGCCAACGTCCTGACTTTC. Amino acids: CASSSGQGGTGANVLTF. J is TRBJ2-6 and V is TRBV28; TRBD1 is a possible D gene (7 bases). This CDR3 spans 17 amino acids. Trimming took off 4 bases at V and 2 bases at J, with 15 bases between the two ends. Germline V CDR1 and CDR2: MDHEN, SYDVKM.

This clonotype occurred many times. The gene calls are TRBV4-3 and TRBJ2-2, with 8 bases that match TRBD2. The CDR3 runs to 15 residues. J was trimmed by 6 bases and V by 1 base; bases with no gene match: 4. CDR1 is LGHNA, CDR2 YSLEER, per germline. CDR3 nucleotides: TGCGCCAGCAGCCAAGCGGGAGGGTCCGCCGGGGAGCTGTTTTTT. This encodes CASSQAGGSAGELFF.